This T cell receptor (beta chain) was captured in a study of T cells after yellow fever vaccination. General study points: Clonotypes found in both CD4 and CD8 compartments made up a small share.

Germline V gene lookup returns CDR1 SQVTM and CDR2 ANQGSEA. The CDR3 covers 15 residues. V lost 4 bases to trimming and J lost 4 bases, with 19 bases between them. A remark on this clonotype: Antigen unknown.

By 5'RACE template switching, TCR cDNA was produced, with a universal primer site and UMIs added in the process. TCRdb ran MiXCR on the 5' RACE reads and lists one entry per CDR3 protein. Of some 120,000 distinct CDR3 sequences listed, about 16% are singletons. The TCR comes from a young man who received the YFV17D yellow fever vaccine. V is TRBV29-1 and J is TRBJ1-2, with no clear D. Sequencing was performed on CD8+ T cells sorted from PBMCs, taken 5 days after the yellow fever booster vaccination. The chain's CDR3 is CSVGKGWKEGYGYTF. The DNA of the CDR3 is TGCAGCGTTGGTAAAGGGTGGAAGGAAGGCTATGGCTACACCTTC.